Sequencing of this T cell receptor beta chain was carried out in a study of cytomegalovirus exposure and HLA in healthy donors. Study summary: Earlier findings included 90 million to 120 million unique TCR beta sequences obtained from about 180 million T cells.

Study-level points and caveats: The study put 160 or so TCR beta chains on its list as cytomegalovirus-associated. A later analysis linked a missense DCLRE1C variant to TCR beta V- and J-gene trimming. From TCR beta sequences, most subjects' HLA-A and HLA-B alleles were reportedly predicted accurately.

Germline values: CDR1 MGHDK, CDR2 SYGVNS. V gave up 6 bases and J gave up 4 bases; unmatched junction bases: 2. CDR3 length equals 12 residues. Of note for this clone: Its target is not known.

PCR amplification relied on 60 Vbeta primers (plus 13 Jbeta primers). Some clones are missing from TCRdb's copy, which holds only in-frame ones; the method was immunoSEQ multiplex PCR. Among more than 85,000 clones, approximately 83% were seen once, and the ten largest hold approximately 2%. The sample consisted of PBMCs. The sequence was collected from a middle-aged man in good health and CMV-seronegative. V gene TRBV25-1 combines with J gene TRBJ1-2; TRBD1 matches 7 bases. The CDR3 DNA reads TGTGCCAGCAGGGGACAGATCTATGGCTACACCTTC. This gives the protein CASRGQIYGYTF.